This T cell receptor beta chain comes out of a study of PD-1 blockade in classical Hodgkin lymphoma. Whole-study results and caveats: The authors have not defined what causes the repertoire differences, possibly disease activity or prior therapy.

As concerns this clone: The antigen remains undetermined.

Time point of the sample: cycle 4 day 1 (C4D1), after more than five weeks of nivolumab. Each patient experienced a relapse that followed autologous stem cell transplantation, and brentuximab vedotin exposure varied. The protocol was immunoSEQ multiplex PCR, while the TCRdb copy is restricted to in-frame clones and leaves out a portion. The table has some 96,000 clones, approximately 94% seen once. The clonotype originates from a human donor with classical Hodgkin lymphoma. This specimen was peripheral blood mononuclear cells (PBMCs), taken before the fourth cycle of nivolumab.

The CDR3 DNA follows: TGTGCCAGCAGCCCCCCCGCTGCGGAGAGCTCCTACAATGAGCAGTTCTTC. It yields the protein CASSPPAAESSYNEQFF. The rearrangement joins TRBV7-9 to TRBJ2-1; unclear D gene. The V end lost 5 bases, the J end lost 0 bases, and 17 bases lay between the germline ends. CDR3 size: 17 residues. Looked up from germline, CDR1 is SEHNR and CDR2 is FQNEAQ (reference sequence). Drawing the rest from reference TRBV7-9 and TRBJ2-1, the complete variable domain is DTGVSQNPRHKITKRGQNVTFRCDPISEHNRLYWYRQTLGQGPEFLTYFQNEAQLEKSRLLSDRFSAERPKGSFSTLEIQRTEQGDSAMYLCASSPPAAESSYNEQFFGPGTRLTVL.